The clone carrying this T cell receptor (beta chain) was detected ten times or more. This specimen comes from a study of T cells in Graves' hyperthyroidism and ophthalmopathy. TCR beta CDR3 regions were amplified from RNA transcripts. An initial round of RT-PCR targeting the TCR CDR3 relied on the HTBI primer set. TCRdb re-called the multiplex PCR reads with MiXCR, one entry per CDR3 protein. The sample records hundreds of thousands of distinct CDR3 sequences, 14% being singletons. V lost 6 bases, J lost 10 bases, and 16 bases lay in between. The length of the CDR3 is 13 residues. Germline assignment: CDR1 MDHEN and CDR2 SYDVKM.

V and J are TRBV28 and TRBJ1-5, with a weak D call TRBD1 (6 bases). Sequencing was done on a sample of blood. This TCR derives from a woman in her twenties or thirties with Graves' hyperthyroidism. DNA of the CDR3: TGTGCCAGCAGCTTAAGGGGGGGGCTACCCCAGCATTTT. It yields the protein CASSLRGGLPQHF. The complete variable domain, with remaining parts taken from reference TRBV28 and TRBJ1-5, reads DVKVTQSSRYLVKRTGEKVFLECVQDMDHENMFWYRQDPGLGLRLIYFSYDVKMKEKGDIPEGYSVSREKKERFSLILESASTNQTSMYLCASSLRGGLPQHFGDGTRLSIL.